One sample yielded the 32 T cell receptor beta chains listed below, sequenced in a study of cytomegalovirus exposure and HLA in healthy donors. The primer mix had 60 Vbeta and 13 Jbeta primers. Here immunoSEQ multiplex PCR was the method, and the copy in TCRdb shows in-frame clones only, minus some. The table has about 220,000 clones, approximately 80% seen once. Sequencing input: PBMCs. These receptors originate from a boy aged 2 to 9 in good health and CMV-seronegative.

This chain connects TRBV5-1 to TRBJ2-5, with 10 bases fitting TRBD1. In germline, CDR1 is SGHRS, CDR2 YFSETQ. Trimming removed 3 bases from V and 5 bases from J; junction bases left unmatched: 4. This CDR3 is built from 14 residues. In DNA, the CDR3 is TGCGCCAGCAGCTCGGGACAGGGGTCGGAGACCCAGTACTTC. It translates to CASSSGQGSETQYF.

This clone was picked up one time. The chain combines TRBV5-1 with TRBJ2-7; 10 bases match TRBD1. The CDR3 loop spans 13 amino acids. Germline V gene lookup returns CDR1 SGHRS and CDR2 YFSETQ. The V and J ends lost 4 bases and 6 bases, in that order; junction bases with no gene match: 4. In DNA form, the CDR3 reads TGCGCCAGCAGCCCGGACAGGGGGGGCGAGCAGTACTTC. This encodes CASSPDRGGEQYF.

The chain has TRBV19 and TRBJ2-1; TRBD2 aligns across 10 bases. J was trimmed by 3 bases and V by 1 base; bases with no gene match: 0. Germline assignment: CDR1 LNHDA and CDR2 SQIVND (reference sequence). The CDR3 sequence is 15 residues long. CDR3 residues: CASSIASGSYNEQFF. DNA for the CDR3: TGTGCCAGTAGTATAGCTAGCGGGAGCTACAATGAGCAGTTCTTC.

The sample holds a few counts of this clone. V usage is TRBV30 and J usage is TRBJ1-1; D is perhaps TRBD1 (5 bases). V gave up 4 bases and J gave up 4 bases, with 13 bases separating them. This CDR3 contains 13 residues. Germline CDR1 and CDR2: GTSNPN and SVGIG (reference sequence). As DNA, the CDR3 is TGTGCCTGGAACACAGGCTGGGCCACTGAAGCTTTCTTT. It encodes CAWNTGWATEAFF. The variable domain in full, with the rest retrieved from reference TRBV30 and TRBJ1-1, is SQTIHQWPATLVQPVGSPLSLECTVEGTSNPNLYWYRQAAGRGLQLLFYSVGIGQISSEVPQNLSASRPQDRQFILSSKKLLLSDSGFYLCAWNTGWATEAFFGQGTRLTVV.

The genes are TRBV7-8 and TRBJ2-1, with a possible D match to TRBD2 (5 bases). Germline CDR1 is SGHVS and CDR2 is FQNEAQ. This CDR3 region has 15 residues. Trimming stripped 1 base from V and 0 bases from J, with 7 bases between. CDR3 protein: CASSLEGASYNEQFF. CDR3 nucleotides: TGTGCCAGCAGCTTAGAGGGAGCCTCCTACAATGAGCAGTTCTTC.

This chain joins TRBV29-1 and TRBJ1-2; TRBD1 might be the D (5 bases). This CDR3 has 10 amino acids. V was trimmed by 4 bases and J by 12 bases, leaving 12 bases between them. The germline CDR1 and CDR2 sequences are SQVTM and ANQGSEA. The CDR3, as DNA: TGCAGCGTTGGGAACGGGGGGGACACCTTC. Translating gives CSVGNGGDTF.

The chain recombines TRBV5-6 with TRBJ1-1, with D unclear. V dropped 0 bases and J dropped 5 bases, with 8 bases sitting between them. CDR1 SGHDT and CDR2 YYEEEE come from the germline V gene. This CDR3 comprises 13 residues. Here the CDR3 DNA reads TGTGCCAGCAGCTTGGGGCAGCGAACTGAAGCTTTCTTT. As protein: CASSLGQRTEAFF. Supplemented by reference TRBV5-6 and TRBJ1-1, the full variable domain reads DAGVTQSPTHLIKTRGQQVTLRCSPKSGHDTVSWYQQALGQGPQFIFQYYEEEERQRGNFPDRFSGHQFPNYSSELNVNALLLGDSALYLCASSLGQRTEAFFGQGTRLTVV.

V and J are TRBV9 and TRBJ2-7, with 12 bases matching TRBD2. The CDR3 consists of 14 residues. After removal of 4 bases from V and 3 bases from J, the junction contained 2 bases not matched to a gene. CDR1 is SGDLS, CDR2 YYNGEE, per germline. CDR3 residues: CASSTTSGGYEQYF. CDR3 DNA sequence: TGTGCCAGCAGCACGACTAGCGGGGGCTACGAGCAGTACTTC.

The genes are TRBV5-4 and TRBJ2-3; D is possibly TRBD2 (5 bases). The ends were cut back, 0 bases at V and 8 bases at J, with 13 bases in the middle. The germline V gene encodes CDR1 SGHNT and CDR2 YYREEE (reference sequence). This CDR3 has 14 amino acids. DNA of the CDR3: TGTGCCAGCAGCTTGGACGGAGGCCGGGGTACGCAGTATTTT. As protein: CASSLDGGRGTQYF.

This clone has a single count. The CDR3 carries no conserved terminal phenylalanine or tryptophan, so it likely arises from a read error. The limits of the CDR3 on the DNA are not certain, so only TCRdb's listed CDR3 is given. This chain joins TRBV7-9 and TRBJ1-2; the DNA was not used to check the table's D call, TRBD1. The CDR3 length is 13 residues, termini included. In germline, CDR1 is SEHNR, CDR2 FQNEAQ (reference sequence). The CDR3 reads CASSLLGQSPLST.

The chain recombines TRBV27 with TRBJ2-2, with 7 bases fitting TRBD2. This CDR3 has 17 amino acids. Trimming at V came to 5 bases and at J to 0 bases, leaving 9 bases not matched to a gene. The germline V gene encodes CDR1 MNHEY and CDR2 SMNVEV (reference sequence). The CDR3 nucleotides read TGTGCCAGCAGTATTAACGTGGCGGGAGCGAACACCGGGGAGCTGTTTTTT. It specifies CASSINVAGANTGELFF.

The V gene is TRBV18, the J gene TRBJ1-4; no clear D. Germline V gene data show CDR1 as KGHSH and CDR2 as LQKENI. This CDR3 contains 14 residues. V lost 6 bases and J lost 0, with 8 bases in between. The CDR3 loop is CASSPRATNEKLFF. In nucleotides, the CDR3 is TGTGCCAGCTCCCCTCGTGCAACTAATGAAAAACTGTTTTTT.

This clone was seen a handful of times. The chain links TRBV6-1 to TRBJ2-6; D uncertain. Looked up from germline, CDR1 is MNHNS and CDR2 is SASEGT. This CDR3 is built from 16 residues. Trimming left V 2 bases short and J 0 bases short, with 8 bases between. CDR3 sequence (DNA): TGTGCCAGCAGTGAAATCCTTAACTCTGGGGCCAACGTCCTGACTTTC. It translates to CASSEILNSGANVLTF.

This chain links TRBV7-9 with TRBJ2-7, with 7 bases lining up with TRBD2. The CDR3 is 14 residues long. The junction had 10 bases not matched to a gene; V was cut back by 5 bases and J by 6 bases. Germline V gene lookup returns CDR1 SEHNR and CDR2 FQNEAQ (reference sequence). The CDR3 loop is CASSLPRESGEQYF. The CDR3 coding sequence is TGTGCCAGCAGCCTTCCGCGGGAGTCGGGCGAGCAGTACTTC.

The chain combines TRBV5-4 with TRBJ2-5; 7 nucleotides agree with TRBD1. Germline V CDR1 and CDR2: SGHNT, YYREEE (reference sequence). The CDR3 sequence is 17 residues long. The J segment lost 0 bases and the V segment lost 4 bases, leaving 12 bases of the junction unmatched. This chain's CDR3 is CASSRAFGTDYQETQYF. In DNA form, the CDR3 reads TGTGCCAGCAGCAGAGCCTTCGGGACAGATTACCAAGAGACCCAGTACTTC.

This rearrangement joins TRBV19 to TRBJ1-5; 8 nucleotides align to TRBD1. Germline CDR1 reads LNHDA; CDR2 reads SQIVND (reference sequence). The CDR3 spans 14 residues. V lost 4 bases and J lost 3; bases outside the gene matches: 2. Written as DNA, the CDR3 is TGTGCCAGTAGTACGGACAGGGCCAATCAGCCCCAGCATTTT. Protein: CASSTDRANQPQHF.

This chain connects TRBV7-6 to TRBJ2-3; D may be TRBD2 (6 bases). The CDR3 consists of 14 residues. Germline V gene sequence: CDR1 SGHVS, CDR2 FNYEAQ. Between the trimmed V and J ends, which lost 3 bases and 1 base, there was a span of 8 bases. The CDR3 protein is CASSLWEGTDTQYF. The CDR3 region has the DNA TGTGCCAGCAGCTTGTGGGAGGGCACAGATACGCAGTATTTT.

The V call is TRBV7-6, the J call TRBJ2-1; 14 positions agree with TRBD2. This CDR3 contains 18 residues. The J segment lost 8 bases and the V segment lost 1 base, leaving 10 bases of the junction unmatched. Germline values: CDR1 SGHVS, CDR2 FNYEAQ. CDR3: CASSLGRLAGGPGDEQFF. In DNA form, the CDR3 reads TGTGCCAGCAGCTTAGGGAGACTAGCGGGGGGGCCTGGGGATGAGCAGTTCTTC.

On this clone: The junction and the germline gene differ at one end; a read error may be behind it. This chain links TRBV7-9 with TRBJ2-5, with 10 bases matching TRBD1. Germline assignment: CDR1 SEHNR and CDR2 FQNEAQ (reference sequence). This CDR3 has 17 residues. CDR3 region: CSSSTIRGDRGRETQYF. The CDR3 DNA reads TGTTCCAGCAGCACAATAAGGGGGGACAGGGGACGAGAGACCCAGTACTTC.

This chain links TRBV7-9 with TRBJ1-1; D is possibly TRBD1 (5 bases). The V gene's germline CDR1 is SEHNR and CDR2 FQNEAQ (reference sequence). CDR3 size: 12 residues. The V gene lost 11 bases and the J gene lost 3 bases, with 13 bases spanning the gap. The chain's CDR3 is CACRGFDTEAFF. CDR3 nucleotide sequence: TGTGCCTGTAGGGGATTTGACACTGAAGCTTTCTTT.

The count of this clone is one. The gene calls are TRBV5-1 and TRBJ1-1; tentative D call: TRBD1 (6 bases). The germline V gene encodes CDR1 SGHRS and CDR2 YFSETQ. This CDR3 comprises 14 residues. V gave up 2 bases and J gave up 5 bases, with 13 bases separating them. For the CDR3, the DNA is TGCGCCAGCAGCTTACGAGGGGGAGAGACTGAAGCTTTCTTT. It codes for CASSLRGGETEAFF.

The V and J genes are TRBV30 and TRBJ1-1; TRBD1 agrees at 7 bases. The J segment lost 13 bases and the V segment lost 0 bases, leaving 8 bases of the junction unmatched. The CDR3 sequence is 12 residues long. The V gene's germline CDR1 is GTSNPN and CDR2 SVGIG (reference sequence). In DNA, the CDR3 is TGTGCCTGGAGTGTTAAACAGGGGATCGTTTTCTTT. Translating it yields CAWSVKQGIVFF.

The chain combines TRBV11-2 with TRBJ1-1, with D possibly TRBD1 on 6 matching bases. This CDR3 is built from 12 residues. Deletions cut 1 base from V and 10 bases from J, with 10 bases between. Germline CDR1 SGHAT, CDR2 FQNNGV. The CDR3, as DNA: TGTGCCAGCAGCTTAGGACAGGTAGGAGCTTTCTTT. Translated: CASSLGQVGAFF. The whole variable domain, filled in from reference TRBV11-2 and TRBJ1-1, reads EAGVAQSPRYKIIEKRQSVAFWCNPISGHATLYWYQQILGQGPKLLIQFQNNGVVDDSQLPKDRFSAERLKGVDSTLKIQPAKLEDSAVYLCASSLGQVGAFFGQGTRLTVV.

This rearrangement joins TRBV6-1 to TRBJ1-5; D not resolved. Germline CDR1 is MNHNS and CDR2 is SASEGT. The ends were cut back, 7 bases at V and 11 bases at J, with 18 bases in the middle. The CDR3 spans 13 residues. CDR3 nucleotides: TGTGCCAGCACCCCTTCGGACTCCACGACCCAGCATTTT. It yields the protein CASTPSDSTTQHF.

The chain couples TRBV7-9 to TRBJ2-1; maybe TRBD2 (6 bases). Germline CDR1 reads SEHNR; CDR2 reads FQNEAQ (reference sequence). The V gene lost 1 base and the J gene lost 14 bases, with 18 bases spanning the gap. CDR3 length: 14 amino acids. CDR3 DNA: TGTGCCAGCAGCTTAGGCCTGCTCGGGAGCCTAAAGTTCTTC. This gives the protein CASSLGLLGSLKFF.

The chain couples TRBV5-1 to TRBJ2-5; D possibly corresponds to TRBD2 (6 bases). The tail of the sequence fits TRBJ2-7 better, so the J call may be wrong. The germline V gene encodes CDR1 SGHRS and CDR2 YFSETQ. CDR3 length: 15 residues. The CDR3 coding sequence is TGCGCCAGCAGCTTGGAAGGGAGGACCAACGACGAGCAGTACTTC. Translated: CASSLEGRTNDEQYF.

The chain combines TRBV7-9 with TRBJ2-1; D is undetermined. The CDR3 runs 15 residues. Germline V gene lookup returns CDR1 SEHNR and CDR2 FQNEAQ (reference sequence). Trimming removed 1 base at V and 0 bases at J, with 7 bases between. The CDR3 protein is CASSLVISSYNEQFF. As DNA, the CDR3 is TGTGCCAGCAGCTTAGTGATTAGCTCCTACAATGAGCAGTTCTTC.

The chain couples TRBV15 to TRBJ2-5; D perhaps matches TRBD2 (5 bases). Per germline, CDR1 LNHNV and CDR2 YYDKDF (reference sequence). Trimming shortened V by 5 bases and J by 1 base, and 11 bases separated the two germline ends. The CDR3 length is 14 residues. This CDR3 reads CATSLRTFQETQYF. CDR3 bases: TGTGCCACCAGCCTCCGGACTTTCCAAGAGACCCAGTACTTC.

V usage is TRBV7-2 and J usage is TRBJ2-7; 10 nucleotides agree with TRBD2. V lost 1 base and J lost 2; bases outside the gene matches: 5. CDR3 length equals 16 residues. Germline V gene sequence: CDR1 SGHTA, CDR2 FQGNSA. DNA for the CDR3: TGTGCCAGCAGCTTAGGTCCTAGCGGGAGCGCCTACGAGCAGTACTTC. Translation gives CASSLGPSGSAYEQYF.

CDR3 nucleotide sequence: TGTGCCTGGAGTGTAGCGGAATACAATGAGCAGTTCTTC. Amino acids: CAWSVAEYNEQFF. The chain employs TRBV30 and TRBJ2-1; D perhaps matches TRBD2 (5 bases). CDR1 GTSNPN and CDR2 SVGIG come from the germline V gene (reference sequence). V dropped 0 bases and J dropped 4 bases, with 7 bases sitting between them. The CDR3 extends over 13 amino acids. Based on the CDR3 plus reference TRBV30 and TRBJ2-1, the full variable domain is SQTIHQWPATLVQPVGSPLSLECTVEGTSNPNLYWYRQAAGRGLQLLFYSVGIGQISSEVPQNLSASRPQDRQFILSSKKLLLSDSGFYLCAWSVAEYNEQFFGPGTRLTVL.

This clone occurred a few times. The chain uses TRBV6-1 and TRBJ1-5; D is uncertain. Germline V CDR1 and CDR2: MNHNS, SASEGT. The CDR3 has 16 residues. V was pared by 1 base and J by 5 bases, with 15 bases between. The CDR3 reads CASSEGWGLRDQPQHF. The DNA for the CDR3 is TGTGCCAGCAGTGAAGGGTGGGGTTTGAGGGATCAGCCCCAGCATTTT.

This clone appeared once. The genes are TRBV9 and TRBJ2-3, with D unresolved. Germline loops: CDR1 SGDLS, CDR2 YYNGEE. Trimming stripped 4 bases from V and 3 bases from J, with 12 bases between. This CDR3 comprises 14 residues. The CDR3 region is CASSLGPKTDTQYF. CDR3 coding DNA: TGTGCCAGCAGCCTTGGGCCTAAGACAGATACGCAGTATTTT.